A selection of T cell receptor beta chains follows, all from one sample in a study of shared clonotypes between healthy human individuals. Libraries were prepared by immunoSEQ multiplex PCR; TCRdb keeps only in-frame clonotypes and omits some of them. This sample carries more than 900,000 clones, 75% to 80% of them seen once, and the ten largest clones take 0.6% to 0.7%. The sequencing sample was made of memory CD4+ T cells from PBMCs. The receptors originated from a man aged 18 to 29 in good health. Some clones in this sample may be carry-over from other donors' samples. Each CDR3 is given with its conserved first and last residue. A D gene is named only where the DNA matches it firmly. For some rows the clone size is stated as once, few or many, or as a class when expanded; others skip it.

CDR3: CASSYRTSGRETQYF
DNA: TGTGCCAGCAGCTACAGGACTAGCGGGAGGGAGACCCAGTACTTC
V: TRBV5-6
size: NA
J: TRBJ2-5
D: TRBD2

CDR3: CASRNRDTRTDTQYF
DNA: TGTGCCAGCAGGAACCGGGACACGCGTACAGATACGCAGTATTTT
V: TRBV28
size: few
J: TRBJ2-3
D: NA

CDR3: CASSFLAGGVYEQYF
DNA: TGTGCCAGCAGTTTTTTAGCGGGAGGGGTTTACGAGCAGTACTTC
V: TRBV28
size: NA
J: TRBJ2-7
D: TRBD2

CDR3: CASGPGQGTNEQFF
DNA: TGTGCCAGCGGCCCTGGACAGGGAACCAATGAGCAGTTCTTC
V: TRBV7-9
size: NA
J: TRBJ2-1
D: TRBD1

CDR3: CASSESPWEETQYF
DNA: TGTGCCAGCAGTGAATCTCCTTGGGAAGAGACCCAGTACTTC
V: TRBV6-1
size: NA
J: TRBJ2-5
D: NA

CDR3: CASSQGYYGYTF
DNA: TGTGCCAGCAGCCAGGGATACTATGGCTACACCTTC
V: TRBV16
size: NA
J: TRBJ1-2
D: NA

CDR3: CASSLSGRSGNTIYF
DNA: TGTGCCAGCAGCTTATCGGGCAGGTCTGGAAACACCATATATTTT
V: TRBV5-4
size: once
J: TRBJ1-3
D: NA

CDR3: CASSFSQGWADTQYF
DNA: TGTGCCAGCAGCTTTTCACAGGGGTGGGCAGATACGCAGTATTTT
V: TRBV7-2
size: NA
J: TRBJ2-3
D: TRBD1

CDR3: CAWSGPGGRNTEAFF
DNA: TGTGCCTGGAGTGGCCCCGGCGGCCGGAACACTGAAGCTTTCTTT
V: TRBV30
size: NA
J: TRBJ1-1
D: NA

CDR3: CASSQDRGGTVYGYTF
DNA: TGCGCCAGCAGCCAAGATAGGGGCGGGACAGTGTATGGCTACACCTTC
V: TRBV4-3
size: NA
J: TRBJ1-2
D: TRBD1

CDR3: CASSYVLASSSYEQYF
DNA: TGTGCCAGCAGTTACGTCTTGGCTAGTTCCTCCTACGAGCAGTACTTC
V: TRBV6-6
size: NA
J: TRBJ2-7
D: NA

CDR3: CASSPVGRGTPGETQYF
DNA: TGCGCCAGCAGCCCGGTGGGGCGCGGGACCCCAGGAGAGACCCAGTACTTC
V: TRBV5-1
size: NA
J: TRBJ2-5
D: NA

CDR3: CASRERQGVPNYGYTF
DNA: TGCGCCAGCAGAGAACGGCAGGGGGTCCCGAACTATGGCTACACCTTC
V: TRBV5-1
size: NA
J: TRBJ1-2
D: TRBD1

CDR3: CAGRPGTAQETQYF
DNA: TGTGCCGGCAGGCCCGGGACAGCTCAAGAGACCCAGTACTTC
V: TRBV2
size: NA
J: TRBJ2-5
D: TRBD1

CDR3: CASSERQVARGTEAFF
DNA: TGCGCCAGCAGTGAGAGGCAGGTAGCACGTGGAACTGAAGCTTTCTTT
V: TRBV10-1
size: few
J: TRBJ1-1
D: NA

CDR3: CATSRAGALNTEAFF
DNA: TGTGCCACCAGCAGAGCCGGGGCCTTGAACACTGAAGCTTTCTTT
V: TRBV15
size: NA
J: TRBJ1-1
D: NA

CDR3: CASSPEAQANQHF
DNA: TGTGCCAGCTCACCTGAGGCACAGGCCAACCAGCATTTT
V: TRBV18
size: few
J: TRBJ1-5
D: NA

CDR3: CASSLAGTGSEKLFF
DNA: TGCGCCAGCAGCTTGGCCGGGACAGGGAGTGAAAAACTGTTTTTT
V: TRBV5-1
size: NA
J: TRBJ1-4
D: TRBD1

CDR3: CSVPLGLAGGFVYNEQFF
DNA: TGCAGCGTTCCTCTAGGACTAGCGGGAGGCTTTGTCTACAATGAGCAGTTCTTC
V: TRBV29-1
size: NA
J: TRBJ2-1
D: TRBD2

CDR3: CASRQTNNSPLHF
DNA: TGTGCCAGTAGACAGACCAATAATTCACCCCTCCACTTT
V: TRBV6-4
size: NA
J: TRBJ1-6
D: NA

CDR3: CSGRLAGAYNEQFF
DNA: TGCAGCGGCAGACTAGCGGGAGCCTACAATGAGCAGTTCTTC
V: TRBV29-1
size: NA
J: TRBJ2-1
D: TRBD2

CDR3: CASSFTGAHEQYF
DNA: TGTGCCAGCAGCTTTACAGGGGCCCACGAGCAGTACTTC
V: TRBV5-4
size: NA
J: TRBJ2-7
D: TRBD1

CDR3: CASSTGDRVGGELFF
DNA: TGCGCCAGCAGCACCGGGGACAGGGTTGGCGGGGAGCTGTTTTTT
V: TRBV5-1
size: NA
J: TRBJ2-2
D: TRBD1

CDR3: CASSMGPSPGSSYEQYF
DNA: TGTGCCAGTAGTATGGGCCCCAGTCCAGGCAGCTCCTACGAGCAGTACTTC
V: TRBV19
size: once
J: TRBJ2-7
D: NA

CDR3: CASNTVGGLGGYTF
DNA: TGTGCCAGCAATACCGTCGGCGGGCTAGGGGGCTACACCTTC
V: TRBV6-1
size: NA
J: TRBJ1-2
D: NA

CDR3: CASSYGLAGIDEQFF
DNA: TGTGCCAGCAGCTACGGACTAGCGGGAATCGATGAGCAGTTCTTC
V: TRBV7-3
size: few
J: TRBJ2-1
D: TRBD2

CDR3: CASSPPGRSSYEQYF
DNA: TGTGCCAGCAGCCCACCGGGACGGAGCTCCTACGAGCAGTACTTC
V: TRBV11-2
size: NA
J: TRBJ2-7
D: NA

CDR3: CASSPRTSGLNEQFF
DNA: TGTGCCAGCAGCCCCCGGACTAGCGGGCTGAATGAGCAGTTCTTC
V: TRBV7-9
size: NA
J: TRBJ2-1
D: TRBD2

CDR3: CASSSGSYEQYF
DNA: TGTGCCAGCAGCTCGGGTAGCTACGAGCAGTACTTC
V: TRBV11-2
size: NA
J: TRBJ2-7
D: NA

CDR3: CASSSGINEKLFF
DNA: TGTGCCAGCTCATCAGGGATTAATGAAAAACTGTTTTTT
V: TRBV2
size: NA
J: TRBJ1-4
D: NA

CDR3: CASSPDGTGGYTF
DNA: TGTGCCAGCTCACCAGACGGAACGGGAGGCTACACCTTC
V: TRBV18
size: NA
J: TRBJ1-2
D: NA

CDR3: CASSSDRGDRETQYF
DNA: TGCGCCAGCAGCTCCGACAGGGGCGATCGAGAGACCCAGTACTTC
V: TRBV5-1
size: NA
J: TRBJ2-5
D: TRBD1

CDR3: CASSLAVGTTDTQYF
DNA: TGTGCCAGCAGCTTGGCGGTCGGCACCACAGATACGCAGTATTTT
V: TRBV5-4
size: NA
J: TRBJ2-3
D: NA

CDR3: CASSQDFKRFF
DNA: TGCGCCAGCAGCCAAGATTTCAAACGGTTCTTT
V: TRBV4-1
size: few
J: TRBJ1-1
D: NA

CDR3: CASSRQGGYEQYF
DNA: TGTGCCAGCAGTCGACAGGGGGGCTACGAGCAGTACTTC
V: TRBV7-9
size: few
J: TRBJ2-7
D: TRBD1

CDR3: CTSSKSLGRSNIQYF
DNA: TGCACCAGCAGCAAAAGTTTGGGGAGGAGCAACATTCAGTACTTC
V: TRBV1
size: NA
J: TRBJ2-4
D: NA

CDR3: CASRLAGGRADTQYF
DNA: TGTGCCAGCCGGCTAGCGGGAGGCCGGGCAGATACGCAGTATTTT
V: TRBV28
size: NA
J: TRBJ2-3
D: TRBD2

CDR3: CASSQRESTDTQYF
DNA: TGTGCCAGCAGCCAGCGGGAGAGCACAGATACGCAGTATTTT
V: TRBV4-2
size: once
J: TRBJ2-3
D: TRBD2

CDR3: CASSQDNAGTLNEQFF
DNA: TGTGCCAGCAGCCAGGATAACGCCGGGACACTCAATGAGCAGTTCTTC
V: TRBV4-2
size: NA
J: TRBJ2-1
D: NA

CDR3: CASSSGAGILGHGYTF
DNA: TGTGCCAGCAGCTCAGGCGCCGGGATCCTAGGACATGGCTACACCTTC
V: TRBV28
size: NA
J: TRBJ1-2
D: NA

CDR3: CASSRNRQGSSYEQYF
DNA: TGTGCCAGCAGCCGCAACCGACAGGGTTCTTCCTACGAGCAGTACTTC
V: TRBV7-2
size: NA
J: TRBJ2-7
D: TRBD1

CDR3: CASELGLAEGYTDTQYF
DNA: TGCGCCAGCGAGCTTGGTTTAGCGGAGGGGTACACAGATACGCAGTATTTT
V: TRBV5-1
size: NA
J: TRBJ2-3
D: NA

CDR3: CASNVGTSGSDTQYF
DNA: TGTGCCAGCAATGTAGGGACTAGTGGTTCAGATACGCAGTATTTT
V: TRBV2
size: NA
J: TRBJ2-3
D: TRBD2

CDR3: CASSGIAGPVTDTQYF
DNA: TGTGCCAGCAGCGGTATAGCGGGACCGGTCACAGATACGCAGTATTTT
V: TRBV9
size: NA
J: TRBJ2-3
D: TRBD2

CDR3: CASSLGRRWETQYF
DNA: TGTGCCAGCAGCTTAGGGAGGCGGTGGGAGACCCAGTACTTC
V: TRBV7-2
size: NA
J: TRBJ2-5
D: NA

CDR3: CAIREREQVDTQYF
DNA: TGTGCCATCAGGGAGCGGGAGCAGGTAGATACGCAGTATTTT
V: TRBV10-3
size: once
J: TRBJ2-3
D: TRBD2

CDR3: CASSAYPGPNTEAFF
DNA: TGTGCCAGCAGCGCATATCCGGGACCCAACACTGAAGCTTTCTTT
V: TRBV5-5
size: few
J: TRBJ1-1
D: NA

CDR3: CASSPTGGYEAFF
DNA: TGTGCCAGCAGTCCTACCGGGGGTTATGAAGCTTTCTTT
V: TRBV7-3
size: NA
J: TRBJ1-1
D: NA

CDR3: CASSSSLQSYGYTF
DNA: TGTGCCAGCAGCTCTAGCCTACAGAGCTATGGCTACACCTTC
V: TRBV5-5
size: NA
J: TRBJ1-2
D: NA

CDR3: CASSATGAHQPQHF
DNA: TGTGCCAGCTCAGCTACCGGGGCCCATCAGCCCCAGCATTTT
V: TRBV18
size: NA
J: TRBJ1-5
D: NA

CDR3: CASSGQGAGSNQPQHF
DNA: TGTGCCAGCTCAGGACAGGGGGCGGGAAGCAATCAGCCCCAGCATTTT
V: TRBV18
size: NA
J: TRBJ1-5
D: TRBD1

CDR3: CASSFGTGYTAQPQHF
DNA: TGTGCCAGCAGCTTCGGGACAGGGTACACCGCCCAGCCCCAGCATTTT
V: TRBV5-8
size: NA
J: TRBJ1-5
D: TRBD1

CDR3: CASSPPVGNEQFF
DNA: TGTGCCAGCAGCCCGCCGGTCGGCAATGAGCAGTTCTTC
V: TRBV4-2
size: NA
J: TRBJ2-1
D: NA